The text below deals with one TCR beta chain. Its matching antigen is unknown. Extractions gave at least 5.5 micrograms of total RNA per sample. This entry is derived from a study of blood T cells in healthy people across ages. From germline, CDR1 is ENHRY and CDR2 SYGVKD. The CDR3 totals 13 residues. Study-level points and caveats: PBMCs left unsorted prevented a conclusive naive versus antigen-experienced comparison. With naive T cell percentage, TCR beta diversity showed a strong correlation. There was no known CMV status for donors, so expanded clonotype changes were possibly confounded.

Next came a second PCR, run for about 6 to 12 cycles, which used a sample-barcoded 5' primer along with a J-beta primer mix. TCRdb used MiXCR to reprocess the 5' RACE reads, holding one entry per CDR3 protein. The table shows 980,000 or so distinct CDR3 sequences, with roughly 43% occurring only once. The rearrangement joins TRBV10-3 to TRBJ2-7; D may match TRBD1 or TRBD2 (5 bases each). The DNA end is more similar to TRBJ2-5, so the J call may be wrong. The origin of this receptor is a man aged 25-45 years in good health. Sequenced sample: blood. The CDR3 is CATQGPVGETQYF. The CDR3 DNA sequence: TGTGCCACCCAGGGACCCGTCGGGGAGACCCAGTACTTC.